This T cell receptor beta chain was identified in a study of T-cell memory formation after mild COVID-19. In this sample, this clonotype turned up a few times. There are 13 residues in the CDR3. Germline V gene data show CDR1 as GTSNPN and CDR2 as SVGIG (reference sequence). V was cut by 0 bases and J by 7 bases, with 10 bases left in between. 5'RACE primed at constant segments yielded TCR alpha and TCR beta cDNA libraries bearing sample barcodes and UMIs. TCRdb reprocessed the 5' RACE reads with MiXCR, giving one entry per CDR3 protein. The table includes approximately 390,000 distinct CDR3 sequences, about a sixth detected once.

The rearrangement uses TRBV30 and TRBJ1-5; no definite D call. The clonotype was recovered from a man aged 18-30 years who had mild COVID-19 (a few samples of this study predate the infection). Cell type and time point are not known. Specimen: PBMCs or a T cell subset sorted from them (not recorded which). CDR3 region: CAWSVGERQPQHF. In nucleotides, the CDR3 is TGTGCCTGGAGTGTCGGAGAGAGGCAGCCCCAGCATTTT.